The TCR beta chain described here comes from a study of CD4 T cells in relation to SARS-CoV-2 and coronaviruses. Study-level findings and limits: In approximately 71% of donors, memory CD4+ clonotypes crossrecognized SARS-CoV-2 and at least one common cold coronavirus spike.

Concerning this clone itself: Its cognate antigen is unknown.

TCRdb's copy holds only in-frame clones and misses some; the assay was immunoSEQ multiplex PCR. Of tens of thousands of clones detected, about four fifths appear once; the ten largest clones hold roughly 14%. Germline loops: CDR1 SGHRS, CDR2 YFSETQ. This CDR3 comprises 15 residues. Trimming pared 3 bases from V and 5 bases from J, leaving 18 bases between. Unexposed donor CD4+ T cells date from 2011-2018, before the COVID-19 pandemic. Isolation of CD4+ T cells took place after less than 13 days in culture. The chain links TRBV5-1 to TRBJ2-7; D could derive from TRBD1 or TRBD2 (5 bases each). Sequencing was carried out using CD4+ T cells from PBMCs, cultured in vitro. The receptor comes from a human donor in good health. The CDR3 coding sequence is TGCGCCAGCAGCTCGATGGGACGGCCCATCGACGAGCAGTACTTC. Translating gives CASSSMGRPIDEQYF.